A single sample is the source of the 4 T cell receptor beta chains below, sequenced in a study of cytomegalovirus exposure and HLA in healthy donors. Use of 60 Vbeta and 13 Jbeta primers characterized the PCR. TCRdb's copy holds only in-frame clones and misses some; the assay was immunoSEQ multiplex PCR. The table has roughly 100,000 clones, 65% to 85% seen once; the top ten hold roughly a tenth. The sample was PBMCs. The receptors shown here come from a man aged 45-65 years in good health and CMV-seronegative.

CDR3 DNA sequence: TGTGCCAGCAGCTTGGCCGGACAGCAGCAGTACTTC. Translated, it gives CASSLAGQQQYF. The V gene is TRBV5-6, the J gene TRBJ2-7; possibly TRBD1 for D (6 bases). CDR3 length: 12 residues. Trimming shortened V by 0 bases and J by 8 bases, and 9 bases separated the two germline ends. Germline-derived CDR1 and CDR2 are SGHDT and YYEEEE. The full variable domain, completed using reference TRBV5-6 and TRBJ2-7, is DAGVTQSPTHLIKTRGQQVTLRCSPKSGHDTVSWYQQALGQGPQFIFQYYEEEERQRGNFPDRFSGHQFPNYSSELNVNALLLGDSALYLCASSLAGQQQYFGPGTRLTVT.

The chain links TRBV4-2 to TRBJ1-5; 9 bases match TRBD1. Germline V gene sequence: CDR1 LGHNA, CDR2 YNFKEQ. V dropped 6 bases and J dropped 4; count of bases not matched to a gene: 7. The CDR3 extends over 15 amino acids. For the CDR3, the DNA is TGTGCCAGCAGTCGCACAGGGGGCCAAAATCAGCCCCAGCATTTT. Translating gives CASSRTGGQNQPQHF.

A note on this clone: Sequence at one end of the junction differs from germline and may be a read error. Different DNA sequences within this sample yield the same CDR3. CDR3 region: CASSLTGVLATNEKLFF. The CDR3, as DNA: TGTGCCAGCAGTTTAACAGGGGTCCTCGCAACTAATGAAAAGCTGTTTTTT. The chain carries TRBV28 and TRBJ1-4, with 7 nucleotides matching TRBD1. This CDR3 is built from 17 residues. Per the germline V gene, CDR1 is MDHEN and CDR2 is SYDVKM.

The chain combines TRBV18 with TRBJ2-7, with D perhaps TRBD2 (5 bases). Germline lookup yields CDR1 KGHSH and CDR2 LQKENI. V lost 6 bases and J 3 bases, leaving 9 bases between the germline ends. The CDR3 consists of 12 residues. The CDR3 loop reads CASSAGDYEQYF. Written as DNA, the CDR3 is TGTGCCAGCTCTGCCGGGGACTACGAGCAGTACTTC.